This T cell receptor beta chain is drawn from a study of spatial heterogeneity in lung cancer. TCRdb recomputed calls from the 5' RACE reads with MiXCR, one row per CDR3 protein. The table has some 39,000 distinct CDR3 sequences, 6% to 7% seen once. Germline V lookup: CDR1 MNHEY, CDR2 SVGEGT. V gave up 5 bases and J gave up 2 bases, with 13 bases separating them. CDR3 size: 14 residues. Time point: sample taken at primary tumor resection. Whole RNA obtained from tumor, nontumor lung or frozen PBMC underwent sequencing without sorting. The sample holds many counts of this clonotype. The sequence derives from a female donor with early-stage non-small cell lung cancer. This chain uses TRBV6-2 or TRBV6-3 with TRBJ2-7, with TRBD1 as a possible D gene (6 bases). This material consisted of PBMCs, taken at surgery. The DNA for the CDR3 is TGTGCCAGCAGTAGACGCGGACAGACCTACGAGCAGTACTTC. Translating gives CASSRRGQTYEQYF.